This T cell receptor (beta chain) derives from a study of cytomegalovirus exposure and HLA in healthy donors. The PCR had 60 Vbeta and 13 Jbeta primers. Generated by immunoSEQ multiplex PCR, the TCRdb table keeps only in-frame clones and is missing some. The sample yields 110,000 or so clones, 82% seen once. The CDR3 covers 12 residues. Germline V gene data show CDR1 as LNHDA and CDR2 as SQIVND (reference sequence). The ends were cut back, 6 bases at V and 5 bases at J, with 7 bases in the middle. Worth noting for this clone: Its antigen is as yet unknown.

Study conclusions and caveats: Based on reports, TCR beta sequences accurately predicted HLA-A and HLA-B alleles for most subjects.

The source material was PBMCs. The receptor was isolated from a young woman in good health and CMV-seronegative. The chain employs TRBV19 and TRBJ1-4; D unresolved. CDR3 in DNA: TGTGCCAGTAGCAGGCAAAATGAAAAACTGTTTTTT. This encodes CASSRQNEKLFF.